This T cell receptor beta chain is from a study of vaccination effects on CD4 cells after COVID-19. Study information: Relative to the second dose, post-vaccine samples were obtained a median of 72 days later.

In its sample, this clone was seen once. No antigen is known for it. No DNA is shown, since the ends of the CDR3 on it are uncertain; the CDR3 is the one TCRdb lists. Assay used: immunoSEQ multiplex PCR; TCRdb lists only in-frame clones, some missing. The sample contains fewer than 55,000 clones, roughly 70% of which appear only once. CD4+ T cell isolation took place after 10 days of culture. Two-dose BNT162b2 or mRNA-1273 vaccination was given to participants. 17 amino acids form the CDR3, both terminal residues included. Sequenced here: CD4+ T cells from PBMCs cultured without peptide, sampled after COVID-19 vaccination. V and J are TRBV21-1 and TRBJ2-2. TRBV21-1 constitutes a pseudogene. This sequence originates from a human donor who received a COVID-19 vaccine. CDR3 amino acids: CASSKAWGFGSTGELFF.